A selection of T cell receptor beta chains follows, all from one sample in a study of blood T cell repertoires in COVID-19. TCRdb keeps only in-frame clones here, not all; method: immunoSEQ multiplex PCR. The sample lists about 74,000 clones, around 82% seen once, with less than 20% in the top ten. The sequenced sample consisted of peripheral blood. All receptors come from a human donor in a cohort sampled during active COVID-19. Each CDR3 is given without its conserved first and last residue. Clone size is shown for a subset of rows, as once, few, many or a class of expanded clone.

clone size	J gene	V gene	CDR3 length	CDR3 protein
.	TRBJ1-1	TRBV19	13	ASSPDRVGETEAF
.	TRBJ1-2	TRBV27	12	ASSQRTGGYGYT
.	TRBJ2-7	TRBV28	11	ASRSQGPYEQY
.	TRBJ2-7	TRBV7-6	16	ASSSKPGLAGGPGEQY
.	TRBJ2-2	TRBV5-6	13	ASSLESRNTGELF
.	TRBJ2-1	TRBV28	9	ASSSYNEQF
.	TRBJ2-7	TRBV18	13	ASSREQGRIYEQY
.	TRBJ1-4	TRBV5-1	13	ASSFQQGREEKLF
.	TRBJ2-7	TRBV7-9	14	ASSLPGLADHYEQY
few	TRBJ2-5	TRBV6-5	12	ASRLTGPQETQY
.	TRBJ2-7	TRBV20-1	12	SASRQGLTYEQY
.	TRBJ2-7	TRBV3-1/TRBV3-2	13	ASSQDSLAGYEQY
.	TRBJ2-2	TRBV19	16	ASSILALTSGSSGELF
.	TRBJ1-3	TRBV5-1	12	ASSSRTDANTIY
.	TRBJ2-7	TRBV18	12	ASSPGTSGYEQY
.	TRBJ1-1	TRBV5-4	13	ASSQVGTGNTEAF